In its sample, the clone carrying this T cell receptor (beta chain) was seen a few times. Its antigen remains unknown. The ends lost 5 bases at V and 1 base at J; junction bases unmatched: 4. The CDR3 is 14 residues long. Germline V gene data show CDR1 as SGHAT and CDR2 as FQNNGV. The data originate from a study of blood T cells in healthy people across ages. Findings and caveats of the study: Using unsorted PBMCs precluded a conclusive naive versus antigen-experienced comparison. Age brought a roughly linear fall in TCR beta diversity measured per million T cells.

All donors came from Russia, were Caucasian and healthy, and spanned ages about 6 to 100. With a J-beta primer mix and a sample-barcoded 5' primer, a second PCR ran about 6 to 11 cycles. Each CDR3 protein gets one entry after TCRdb re-called the 5' RACE reads with MiXCR. The sample records fewer than 1,200,000 distinct CDR3 sequences, around 27% being singletons. Another study also made use of these data, one on T cells of mothers and their children. Turning to that study: For related and unrelated pairs alike, thymic selection shapes TCR recombination output similarly.

What was sequenced was blood. V and J are TRBV11-2 and TRBJ2-5, with TRBD2 identical over 7 bases. The source of this sequence is a girl aged 2-10 years in good health. The CDR3 spells CASSPGGVQETQYF. The DNA for the CDR3 is TGTGCCAGCAGCCCTGGGGGGGTCCAAGAGACCCAGTACTTC.